A selection of T cell receptor beta chains follows, all from one sample in a study of blood T cell repertoires in COVID-19. The data were produced by immunoSEQ multiplex PCR, yet TCRdb's version contains in-frame clones alone and is incomplete. The repertoire holds 220,000 or so clones, roughly 80% seen once, with 4.5% to 7% in the top ten. Sequenced: peripheral blood. Receptors originate from a woman in her sixties or seventies with acute or convalescent COVID-19. The CDR3 runs from the conserved cysteine through the conserved F or W. Each record gives: clone size, V gene, J gene, D gene, CDR3 protein, CDR3 DNA. D genes are given only for firm matches. Part of the rows lack a size; the others show once, few, many or a class for expanded clones.

few,TRBV30,TRBJ1-2,TRBD1,CAWYRDRAVANYGYTF,TGTGCCTGGTATAGGGACAGGGCGGTAGCTAACTATGGCTACACCTTC
.,TRBV5-1,TRBJ1-5,TRBD1,CASSWIRDREDQPQHF,TGCGCCAGCAGCTGGATCCGGGACAGGGAGGATCAGCCCCAGCATTTT
once,TRBV19,TRBJ2-7,TRBD2,CASSIGLAGDEQYF,TGTGCCAGTAGTATAGGACTAGCGGGAGACGAGCAGTACTTC
.,TRBV18,TRBJ2-3,TRBD1,CASSPGQGNTDTQYF,TGTGCCAGCTCACCGGGACAGGGCAACACAGATACGCAGTATTTT
.,TRBV5-1,TRBJ1-5,.,CASSLMGGQPQHF,TGCGCCAGCAGCTTGATGGGGGGTCAGCCCCAGCATTTT
few,TRBV5-1,TRBJ2-3,.,CASSLAMRSDTQYF,TGCGCCAGCAGCTTGGCCATGAGATCAGATACGCAGTATTTT
once,TRBV28,TRBJ1-2,TRBD1,CASRSQRAGTGEGYTF,TGTGCCAGCAGGTCCCAAAGAGCCGGGACAGGGGAAGGCTACACCTTC
once,TRBV5-1,TRBJ1-2,.,CASSLGQTVANYGYTF,TGCGCCAGCAGCTTGGGACAGACTGTGGCTAACTATGGCTACACCTTC
.,TRBV9,TRBJ1-1,TRBD1,CASSVGTGGEAFF,TGTGCCAGCAGCGTCGGGACAGGGGGAGAAGCTTTCTTT
.,TRBV18,TRBJ2-7,TRBD1,CASSLGDREAYEQYF,TGTGCCAGCTCACTCGGGGACAGGGAGGCCTACGAGCAGTACTTC
.,TRBV11-2,TRBJ2-1,.,CASSSPSDEQFF,TGTGCCAGCAGCTCCCCTTCGGATGAGCAGTTCTTC
.,TRBV7-2,TRBJ2-4,.,CASSSSGRDNIQYF,TGTGCCAGCAGCTCCTCCGGGAGAGACAACATTCAGTACTTC
once,TRBV7-9,TRBJ1-2,.,CASSLGRQSYGYTF,TGTGCCAGCAGCTTAGGACGACAGAGCTATGGCTACACCTTC
.,TRBV6-5,TRBJ2-5,.,CASSSPGIQETQYF,TGTGCCAGCAGTTCCCCAGGGATTCAAGAGACCCAGTACTTC
.,TRBV28,TRBJ1-1,.,CASSNQGRAEAFF,TGTGCCAGCTCTAACCAGGGGAGAGCTGAAGCTTTCTTT
.,TRBV19,TRBJ1-1,.,CASSIAAAGNTEAFF,TGTGCCAGTAGTATAGCCGCCGCAGGGAACACTGAAGCTTTCTTT
.,TRBV5-1,TRBJ2-3,TRBD1,CASSLRDRHTDTQYF,TGCGCCAGCAGCTTGAGGGACAGACACACAGATACGCAGTATTTT
.,TRBV7-2,TRBJ2-5,.,CASSLVGSIETQYF,TGTGCCAGCAGCTTAGTCGGGAGTATAGAGACCCAGTACTTC
.,TRBV9,TRBJ1-2,TRBD1,CASSLRDRGSYGYTF,TGTGCCAGCAGCCTCCGGGACAGGGGCTCCTATGGCTACACCTTC
.,TRBV28,TRBJ1-3,.,CASRQGLSGNTIYF,TGTGCCAGCAGGCAGGGGCTCTCTGGAAACACCATATATTTT
few,TRBV12-5,TRBJ2-7,TRBD1,CASGLPRDSTDEQYF,TGTGCTAGTGGTTTGCCCCGGGACAGTACGGACGAGCAGTACTTC
.,TRBV11-3,TRBJ2-2,TRBD1,CASSLDPQGETGELFF,TGTGCCAGCAGCTTAGACCCTCAGGGGGAGACCGGGGAGCTGTTTTTT
.,TRBV19,TRBJ2-7,TRBD1,CASSMGQGPSYEQYF,TGTGCCAGTAGTATGGGACAGGGGCCCTCCTACGAGCAGTACTTC
.,TRBV7-9,TRBJ1-2,.,CASSLPPSNYGYTF,TGTGCCAGCAGCTTACCTCCGTCCAACTATGGCTACACCTTC
few,TRBV14,TRBJ1-1,.,CASSQGQGGTEAFF,TGTGCCAGCAGCCAAGGGCAGGGCGGTACTGAAGCTTTCTTT
.,TRBV29-1,TRBJ1-5,.,CSGGNSNQPQHF,TGCAGCGGCGGAAATAGCAATCAGCCCCAGCATTTT
.,TRBV5-1,TRBJ2-3,TRBD2,CASSLDISGPSDTQYF,TGCGCCAGCAGCTTGGATATTAGCGGGCCCTCAGATACGCAGTATTTT
.,TRBV30,TRBJ1-1,.,CAWSVDRGYTEAFF,TGTGCCTGGAGTGTAGACCGGGGATACACTGAAGCTTTCTTT
.,TRBV4-1,TRBJ2-3,.,CASSQARVGDTQYF,TGCGCCAGCAGCCAAGCCAGGGTGGGAGATACGCAGTATTTT
.,TRBV28,TRBJ2-3,.,CASSGGTDTQYF,TGTGCCAGCAGCGGTGGCACAGATACGCAGTATTTT
.,TRBV28,TRBJ1-4,.,CASSPSGSRATNEKLFF,TGTGCCAGCAGTCCCTCCGGCTCCAGGGCAACTAATGAAAAACTGTTTTTT
once,TRBV9,TRBJ2-7,TRBD1,CASSPSGQGIAEQYF,TGTGCCAGCAGCCCCTCGGGACAGGGGATCGCCGAGCAGTACTTC
.,TRBV30,TRBJ1-2,TRBD1,CAWRYRGHGYTF,TGTGCCTGGAGGTACAGGGGGCATGGCTACACCTTC
.,TRBV5-6,TRBJ2-2,TRBD1,CASSHAGGAGTGELFF,TGTGCCAGCAGCCACGCAGGGGGCGCAGGAACCGGGGAGCTGTTTTTT
many,TRBV5-1,TRBJ2-2,.,CASSLSGTGELFF,TGCGCCAGCTCCCTCAGCGGGACCGGGGAGCTGTTTTTT
.,TRBV7-9,TRBJ2-5,.,CASSPGWVRETQYF,TGTGCCAGCAGCCCGGGATGGGTTCGGGAGACCCAGTACTTC
.,TRBV7-6,TRBJ2-7,.,CASSLGGYNGEQYF,TGTGCCAGCAGCTTAGGAGGCTACAACGGCGAGCAGTACTTC
once,TRBV18,TRBJ1-5,.,CASSLLGNGNQPQHF,TGTGCCAGCTCCCTTCTGGGCAACGGCAATCAGCCCCAGCATTTT
.,TRBV19,TRBJ1-2,.,CASSTLEGLSNYGYTF,TGTGCCAGTAGTACCTTGGAGGGGCTGTCAAACTATGGCTACACCTTC